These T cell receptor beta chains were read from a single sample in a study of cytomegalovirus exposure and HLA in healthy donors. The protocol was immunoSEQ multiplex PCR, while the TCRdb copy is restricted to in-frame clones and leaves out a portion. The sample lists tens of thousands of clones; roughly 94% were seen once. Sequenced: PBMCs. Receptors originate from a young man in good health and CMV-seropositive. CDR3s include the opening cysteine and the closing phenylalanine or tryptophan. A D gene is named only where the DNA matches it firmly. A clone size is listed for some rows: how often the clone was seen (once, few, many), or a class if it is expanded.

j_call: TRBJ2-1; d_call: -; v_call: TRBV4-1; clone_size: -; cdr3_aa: CASSQVSYQVSSYNEQFF; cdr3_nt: TGCGCCAGCAGCCAAGTTTCTTATCAGGTCAGCTCCTACAATGAGCAGTTCTTC
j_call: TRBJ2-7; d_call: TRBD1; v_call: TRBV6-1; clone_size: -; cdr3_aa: CASERGQGAHEQYF; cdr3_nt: TGTGCCAGCGAAAGAGGACAGGGAGCCCACGAGCAGTACTTC
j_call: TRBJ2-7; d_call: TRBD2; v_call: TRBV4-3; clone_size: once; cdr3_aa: CASSQVEAAGGYEQYF; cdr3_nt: TGCGCCAGCAGCCAAGTAGAGGCCGCGGGGGGATACGAGCAGTACTTC
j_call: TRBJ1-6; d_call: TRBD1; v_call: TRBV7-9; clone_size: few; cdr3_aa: CASSLVRTGGDSPLHF; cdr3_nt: TGTGCCAGCAGCTTAGTCCGGACAGGGGGCGATTCACCCCTCCACTTT
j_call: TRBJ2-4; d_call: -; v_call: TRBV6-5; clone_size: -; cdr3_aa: CASSYGFGGEKNIQYF; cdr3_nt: TGTGCCAGCAGTTACGGTTTCGGAGGGGAAAAAAACATTCAGTACTTC
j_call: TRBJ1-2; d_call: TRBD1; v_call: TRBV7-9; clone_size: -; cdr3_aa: CATGLGTGKDGYTF; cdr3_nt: TGTGCCACAGGCCTAGGGACAGGGAAGGATGGCTACACCTTC
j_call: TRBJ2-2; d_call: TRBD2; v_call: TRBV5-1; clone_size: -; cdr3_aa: CASSLRTSGSGELFF; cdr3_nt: TGCGCCAGCAGCCTCCGGACTAGCGGGAGCGGGGAGCTGTTTTTT
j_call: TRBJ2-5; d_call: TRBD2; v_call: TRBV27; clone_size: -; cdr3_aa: CASSLSALAEETQYF; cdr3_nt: TGTGCCAGCAGTTTATCGGCTCTAGCGGAAGAGACCCAGTACTTC
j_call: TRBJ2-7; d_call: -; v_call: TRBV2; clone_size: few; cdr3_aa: CASSGDYEQYF; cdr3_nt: TGTGCCAGTTCAGGGGACTACGAGCAGTACTTC
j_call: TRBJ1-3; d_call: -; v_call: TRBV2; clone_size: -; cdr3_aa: CASSELRGGGNTIYF; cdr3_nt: TGTGCCAGCAGTGAATTACGCGGGGGAGGAAACACCATATATTTT
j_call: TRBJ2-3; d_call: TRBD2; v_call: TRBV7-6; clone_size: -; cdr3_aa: CASSSLRGGPYTDTQYF; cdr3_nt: TGTGCCAGCAGCTCACTTCGGGGGGGGCCTTACACAGATACGCAGTATTTT
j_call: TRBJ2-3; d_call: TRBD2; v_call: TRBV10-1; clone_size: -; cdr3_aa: CASTPGTTSTDTQYF; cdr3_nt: TGCGCCAGCACTCCCGGGACTACAAGCACAGATACGCAGTATTTT
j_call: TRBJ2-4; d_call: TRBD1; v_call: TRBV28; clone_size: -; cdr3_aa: CASSSGGGQGLAKNIQYF; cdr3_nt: TGTGCCAGCAGTTCCGGTGGCGGACAGGGGCTAGCCAAAAACATTCAGTACTTC
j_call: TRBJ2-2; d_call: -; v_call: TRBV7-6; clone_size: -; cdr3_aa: CASSLAQANTGELFF; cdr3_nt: TGTGCCAGCAGCTTAGCACAGGCGAACACCGGGGAGCTGTTTTTT
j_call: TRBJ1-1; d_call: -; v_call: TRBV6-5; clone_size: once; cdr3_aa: CASSPTVNTEAFF; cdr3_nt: TGTGCCAGCAGCCCCACAGTGAACACTGAAGCTTTCTTT
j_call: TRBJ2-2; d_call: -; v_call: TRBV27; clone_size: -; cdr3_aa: CASSEHTGELFF; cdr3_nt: TGTGCCAGCAGTGAGCACACCGGGGAGCTGTTTTTT
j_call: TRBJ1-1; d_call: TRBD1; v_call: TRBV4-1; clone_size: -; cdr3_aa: CASTMTGVNTEAFF; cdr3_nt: TGCGCCAGCACCATGACAGGGGTCAACACTGAAGCTTTCTTT
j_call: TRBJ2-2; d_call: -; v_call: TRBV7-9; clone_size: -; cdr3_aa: CASSLDYIGEELFF; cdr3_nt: TGTGCCAGCAGCTTAGATTATATAGGGGAGGAGCTGTTTTTT
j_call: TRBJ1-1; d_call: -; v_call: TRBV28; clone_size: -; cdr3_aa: CASSITGPEAFF; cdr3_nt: TGTGCCAGCAGTATTACAGGGCCGGAAGCTTTCTTT
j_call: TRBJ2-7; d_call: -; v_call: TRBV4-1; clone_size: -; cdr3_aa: CASSHPSTGFYEQYF; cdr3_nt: TGCGCCAGCAGCCACCCCTCCACAGGGTTCTACGAGCAGTACTTC
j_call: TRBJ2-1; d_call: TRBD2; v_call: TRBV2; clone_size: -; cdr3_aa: CASSGVAGFRDEQFF; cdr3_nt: TGTGCCAGCAGTGGGGTAGCGGGGTTCCGGGATGAGCAGTTCTTC
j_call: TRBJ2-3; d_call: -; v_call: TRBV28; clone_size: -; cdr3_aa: CASSLPGAGSDTQYF; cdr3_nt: TGTGCCAGCAGTTTACCAGGGGCGGGCTCAGATACGCAGTATTTT
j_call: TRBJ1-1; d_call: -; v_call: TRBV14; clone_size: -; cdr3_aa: CASSRQLNTEAFF; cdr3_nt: TGTGCCAGCAGCCGACAATTGAACACTGAAGCTTTCTTT
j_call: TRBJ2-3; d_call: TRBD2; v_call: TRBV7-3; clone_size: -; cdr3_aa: CASSTSGYTDTQYF; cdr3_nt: TGTGCCAGCAGCACTAGCGGATACACAGATACGCAGTATTTT
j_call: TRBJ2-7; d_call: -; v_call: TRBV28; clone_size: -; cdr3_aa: CASSPFSTNEQYF; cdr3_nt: TGTGCCAGCAGCCCTTTTAGCACCAACGAGCAGTACTTC
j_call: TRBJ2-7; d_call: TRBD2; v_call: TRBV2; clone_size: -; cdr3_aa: CASSVVDTSDSYEQYF; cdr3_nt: TGTGCCAGCAGTGTGGTGGATACTAGCGATTCCTACGAGCAGTACTTC
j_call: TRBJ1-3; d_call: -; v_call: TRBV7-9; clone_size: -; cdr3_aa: CASSSKTSGNTIYF; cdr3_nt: TGTGCCAGCAGCTCCAAGACTTCTGGAAACACCATATATTTT
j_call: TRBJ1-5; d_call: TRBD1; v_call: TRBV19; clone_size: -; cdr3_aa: CASNLDRGQPQHF; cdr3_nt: TGTGCCAGTAACCTCGACAGGGGTCAGCCCCAGCATTTT
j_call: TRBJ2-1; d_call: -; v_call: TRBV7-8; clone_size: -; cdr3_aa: CASSLGGTGLSYEQFF; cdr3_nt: TGTGCCAGCAGTTTAGGCGGGACGGGGCTTTCGTATGAGCAGTTCTTC
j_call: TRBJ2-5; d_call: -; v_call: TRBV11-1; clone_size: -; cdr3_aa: CASSHPRGETQYF; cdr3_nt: TGTGCCAGCAGTCATCCTAGGGGGGAGACCCAGTACTTC
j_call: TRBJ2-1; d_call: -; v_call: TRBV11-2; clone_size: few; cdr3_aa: CASSTRDSSYNEQFF; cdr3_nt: TGTGCCAGCAGCACGCGGGACAGTTCCTACAATGAGCAGTTCTTC
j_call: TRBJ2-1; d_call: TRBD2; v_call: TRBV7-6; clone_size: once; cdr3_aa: CASSLEYSGGADEQFF; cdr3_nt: TGTGCCAGCAGCTTAGAGTATAGCGGGGGGGCGGACGAGCAGTTCTTC
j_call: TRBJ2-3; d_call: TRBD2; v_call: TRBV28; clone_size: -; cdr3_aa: CASSFRLAGIGGTDTQYF; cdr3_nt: TGTGCCAGCAGTTTTCGACTAGCGGGAATCGGCGGCACAGATACGCAGTATTTT
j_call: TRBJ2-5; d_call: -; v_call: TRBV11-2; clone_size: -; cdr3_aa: CASSLGNRGDGETQYF; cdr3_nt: TGTGCCAGCAGCTTAGGAAATCGGGGTGATGGAGAGACCCAGTACTTC
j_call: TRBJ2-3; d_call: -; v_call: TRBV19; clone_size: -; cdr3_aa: CASSIGAPLTSTDTQYF; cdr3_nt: TGTGCCAGTAGTATAGGTGCGCCCCTAACTAGCACAGATACGCAGTATTTT
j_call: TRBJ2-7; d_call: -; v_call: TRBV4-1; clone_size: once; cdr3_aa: CASSQGQGGPYEQYF; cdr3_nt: TGCGCCAGCAGCCAAGGCCAAGGGGGTCCCTACGAGCAGTACTTC
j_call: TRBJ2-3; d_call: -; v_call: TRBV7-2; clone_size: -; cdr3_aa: CASSLISDTQYF; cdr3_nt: TGTGCCAGCAGCTTAATTTCGGATACGCAGTATTTT
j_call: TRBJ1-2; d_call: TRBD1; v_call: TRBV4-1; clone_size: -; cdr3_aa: CASSQDWTGSSTYGYTF; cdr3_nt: TGCGCCAGCAGCCAAGATTGGACAGGGAGTTCGACCTATGGCTACACCTTC
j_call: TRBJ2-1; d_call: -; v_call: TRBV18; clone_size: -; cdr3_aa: CASSPRHPPTPGYNEQFF; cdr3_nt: TGTGCCAGCTCACCTCGCCATCCCCCTACTCCAGGTTACAATGAGCAGTTCTTC
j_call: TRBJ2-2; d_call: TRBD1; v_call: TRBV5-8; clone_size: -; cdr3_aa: CASSSTGILGELFF; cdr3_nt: TGTGCCAGCAGCTCGACAGGGATCCTCGGGGAGCTGTTTTTT
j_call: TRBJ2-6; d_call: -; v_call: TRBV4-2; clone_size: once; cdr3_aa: CASSQEHLEGFFSGANVLTF; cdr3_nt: TGTGCCAGCAGCCAAGAACATTTGGAGGGGTTCTTCTCTGGGGCCAACGTCCTGACTTTC
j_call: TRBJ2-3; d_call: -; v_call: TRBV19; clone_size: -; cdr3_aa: CASRDMGSDTQYF; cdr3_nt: TGTGCCAGTAGGGACATGGGGTCAGATACGCAGTATTTT
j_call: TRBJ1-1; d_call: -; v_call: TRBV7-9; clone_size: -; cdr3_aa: CASAEVVNTEAFF; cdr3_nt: TGTGCCAGCGCGGAGGTGGTGAACACTGAAGCTTTCTTT
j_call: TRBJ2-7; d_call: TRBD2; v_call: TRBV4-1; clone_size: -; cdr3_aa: CASSQVVSSGGVYEQYF; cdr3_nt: TGCGCCAGCAGCCAAGTTGTGTCTAGCGGGGGAGTCTACGAGCAGTACTTC
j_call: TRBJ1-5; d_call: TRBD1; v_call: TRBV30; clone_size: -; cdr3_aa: CAWGTGDGQPQHF; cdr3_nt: TGTGCCTGGGGGACAGGGGACGGGCAGCCCCAGCATTTT
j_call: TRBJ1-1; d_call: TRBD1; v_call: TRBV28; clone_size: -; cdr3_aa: CASSPNRGPEAEAFF; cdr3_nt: TGTGCCAGCAGTCCCAACAGGGGCCCCGAGGCTGAAGCTTTCTTT
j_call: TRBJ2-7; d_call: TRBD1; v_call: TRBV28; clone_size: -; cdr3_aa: CASRPPRQGYEQYF; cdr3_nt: TGTGCCAGCAGACCCCCGCGACAGGGCTACGAGCAGTACTTC
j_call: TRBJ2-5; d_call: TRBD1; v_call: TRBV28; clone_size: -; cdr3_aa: CASSSPGQGAGKTQYF; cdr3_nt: TGTGCCAGCAGTTCCCCGGGACAGGGGGCAGGGAAGACCCAGTACTTC
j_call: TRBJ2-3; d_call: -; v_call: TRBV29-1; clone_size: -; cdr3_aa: CSVEGAQDTQYF; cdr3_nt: TGCAGCGTGGAGGGGGCACAAGATACGCAGTATTTT
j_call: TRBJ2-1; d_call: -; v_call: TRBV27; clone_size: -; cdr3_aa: CASSLFLETGAYNEQFF; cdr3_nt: TGTGCCAGCAGTTTATTCCTTGAGACAGGCGCTTACAATGAGCAGTTCTTC
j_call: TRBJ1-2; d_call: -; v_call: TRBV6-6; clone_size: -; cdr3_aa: CASSLQGRFQNGYTF; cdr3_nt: TGTGCCAGCAGTCTTCAGGGTAGATTTCAGAATGGCTACACCTTC
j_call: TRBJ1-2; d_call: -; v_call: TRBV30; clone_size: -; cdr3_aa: CAWSVGRGDGYTF; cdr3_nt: TGTGCCTGGAGTGTTGGGAGGGGCGACGGCTACACCTTC
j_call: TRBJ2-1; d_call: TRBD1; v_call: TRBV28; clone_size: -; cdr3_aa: CASRDRVSNEQFF; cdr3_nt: TGTGCCAGCAGGGACAGGGTAAGCAATGAGCAGTTCTTC
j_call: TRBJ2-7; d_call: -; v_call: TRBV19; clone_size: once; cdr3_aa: CASSIVRGNEQYF; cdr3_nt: TGTGCCAGTAGTATAGTTCGAGGGAACGAGCAGTACTTC
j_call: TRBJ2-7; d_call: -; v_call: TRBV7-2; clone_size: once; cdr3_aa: CASSFGVGGSYEQYF; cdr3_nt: TGTGCCAGCAGCTTTGGGGTTGGGGGGAGCTACGAGCAGTACTTC